The source of this T cell receptor beta chain is a study of monozygotic twins with inflammatory bowel disease. This CDR3 is built from 15 residues. Germline V gives CDR1 SGDLS, CDR2 YYNGEE. A template switching step added UMIs, each with a 6-nucleotide sample barcode. Nested amplification of TCRalpha and TCRbeta cDNA involved two PCRs of around 15 and 10 cycles. TCRdb re-called the 5' RACE reads and shows each CDR3 protein once, DNA omitted. Recorded for this sample: roughly 330,000 distinct CDR3 sequences. Study-level points and caveats: Comparison of concordant versus discordant twins revealed no difference in repertoire similarity, possibly due to limited power.

In regard to this clonotype: The antigen is not known.

Sample: blood. V usage is TRBV9 and J usage is TRBJ2-3; TCRdb indicates TRBD2, and absent DNA this call remains unverified. This sequence was found in a human donor with ulcerative colitis or Crohn's disease, or a healthy co-twin of an affected twin (not recorded which). The CDR3 loop is CASSARGALTDTQYF.